The 28 T cell receptor beta chains presented below share a single source sample, sequenced in a study of blood T cell repertoires in COVID-19. The protocol was immunoSEQ multiplex PCR, while the TCRdb copy is restricted to in-frame clones and leaves out a portion. The sample carries fewer than 250,000 clones, around four fifths recorded once. Material: peripheral blood. These receptors all come from a man aged 45-65 years with active or convalescent COVID-19.

J is TRBJ2-3 and V is TRBV25-1; possibly TRBD1 for D (6 bases). CDR3 length equals 15 residues. Trimming took 5 bases from V and 2 from J, leaving 14 bases between them. Per the germline V gene, CDR1 is MGHDK and CDR2 is SYGVNS. CDR3 DNA sequence: TGTGCCAGCAGTCACCCCCGGGACAACACAGATACGCAGTATTTT. As protein: CASSHPRDNTDTQYF.

V is TRBV7-2 and J is TRBJ2-5, with 12 bases fitting TRBD2. This CDR3 is built from 17 residues. Germline values: CDR1 SGHTA, CDR2 FQGNSA. V shed 2 bases and J 5 bases; nucleotides not matched to a gene: 9. CDR3 DNA sequence: TGTGCCAGCAGCTTACCCTGGACTAGCGGGGTTCGGGAGACCCAGTACTTC. This codes for CASSLPWTSGVRETQYF.

J is TRBJ1-2 and V is TRBV7-2, with D hard to call. This CDR3 contains 14 residues. In germline, CDR1 is SGHTA, CDR2 FQGNSA. With 0 bases removed from V and 6 bases from J, the gap between germline ends came to 11 bases. The CDR3 DNA reads TGTGCCAGCAGCTTAGCAGCGGGGAGGGATGGCTACACCTTC. The encoded protein is CASSLAAGRDGYTF.

J is TRBJ1-5 and V is TRBV10-3; 10 bases are a match to TRBD1. The V gene's germline CDR1 is ENHRY and CDR2 SYGVKD. The CDR3 runs to 17 residues. Trimming cost V 6 bases and J 0 bases; bases outside gene matches: 8. CDR3 in DNA: TGTGCCATCAGCGCAGTGGGGACAGGGGTTAGCAATCAGCCCCAGCATTTT. As protein: CAISAVGTGVSNQPQHF.

The gene calls are TRBV5-4 and TRBJ1-1; 9 bases match TRBD1. In germline, CDR1 is SGHNT, CDR2 YYREEE (reference sequence). The junction had 9 bases not matched to a gene; V was cut back by 4 bases and J by 8 bases. The CDR3 totals 14 residues. Here the CDR3 reads CASSLPRGQGEAFF. In DNA, the CDR3 is TGTGCCAGCAGCCTCCCTCGTGGACAGGGGGAAGCTTTCTTT.

With regard to this clone: Other nucleotide sequences in the sample specify the same CDR3. The chain has TRBV9 and TRBJ1-5; the D is unclear. This CDR3 spans 15 amino acids. V lost 0 bases and J lost 0, with 7 bases in between. The V gene's germline CDR1 is SGDLS and CDR2 YYNGEE. In DNA, the CDR3 is TGTGCCAGCAGCGTAGGGTGGAGTAGCAATCAGCCCCAGCATTTT. This gives the protein CASSVGWSSNQPQHF.

The genes are TRBV6-5 and TRBJ2-7; D unresolved. The ends were cut back, 10 bases at V and 2 bases at J, with 15 bases in the middle. The CDR3 is 13 amino acids. The germline gives CDR1 MNHEY, CDR2 SVGAGI. This CDR3 reads CATSYERTYEQYF. The CDR3 region has the DNA TGTGCCACCTCCTACGAGAGGACCTACGAGCAGTACTTC.

This clone occurred once. V usage is TRBV6-1 and J usage is TRBJ1-5; no clear D gene. Germline V gene sequence: CDR1 MNHNS, CDR2 SASEGT. This CDR3 region has 14 residues. The ends were cut back, 3 bases at V and 2 bases at J, with 8 bases in the middle. CDR3 DNA: TGTGCCAGCAGTGAGCAGGCACGCAATCAGCCCCAGCATTTT. Translation: CASSEQARNQPQHF.

For the CDR3, the DNA is TGTGCCAGCAGCCCGGGACACCTACTGAACACTGAAGCTTTCTTT. Translation gives CASSPGHLLNTEAFF. This rearrangement joins TRBV7-9 to TRBJ1-1; TRBD1 might be the D (6 bases). CDR3 size: 15 residues. Trimming stripped 5 bases from V and 0 bases from J, with 13 bases between. CDR1 and CDR2 from the germline V gene are SEHNR and FQNEAQ (reference sequence).

V and J are TRBV12-3 or TRBV12-4 and TRBJ1-1; weak D call: TRBD1 (6 bases). V was clipped by 4 bases and J by 8 bases, with 14 bases between them. This CDR3 spans 13 amino acids. The CDR3, as DNA: TGTGCCAGCAGTTCGGCAGGGGCGGCCGAAGCTTTCTTT. This translates into CASSSAGAAEAFF.

The V and J genes are TRBV10-1 and TRBJ1-1; the D is unclear. The length of the CDR3 is 13 residues. Per the germline V gene, CDR1 is WNHNN and CDR2 is SYGVQD (reference sequence). V lost 6 bases and J lost 6, with 14 bases in between. Here the CDR3 reads CASSQAPAAEAFF. The CDR3 bases are TGCGCCAGCAGCCAAGCACCGGCGGCTGAAGCTTTCTTT.

The CDR3 nucleotides are TGTGCCACCTACGGGACTAGGGCAGATACGCAGTATTTT. Protein: CATYGTRADTQYF. The chain carries TRBV2 and TRBJ2-3, with 8 bases aligning to TRBD2. V shed 10 bases, J shed 4 bases, and the junction held 7 bases outside the gene matches. This CDR3 region has 13 residues. The germline V gene has CDR1 SNHLY and CDR2 FYNNEI. The full variable domain, rest sourced from reference TRBV2 and TRBJ2-3, is EPEVTQTPSHQVTQMGQEVILRCVPISNHLYFYWYRQILGQKVEFLVSFYNNEISEKSEIFDDQFSVERPDGSNFTLKIRSTKLEDSAMYFCATYGTRADTQYFGPGTRLTVL.

The gene calls are TRBV3-1 (or the pseudogene TRBV3-2) and TRBJ1-2; D not resolved. The length of the CDR3 is 13 residues. With 3 bases removed from V and 8 bases from J, the gap between germline ends came to 13 bases. Germline V lookup: CDR1 LGHDT, CDR2 YNNKEL (reference sequence). The CDR3 nucleotides are TGTGCCAGCAGCCATGAAAGGGCGGGCGGCTACACCTTC. Its translation: CASSHERAGGYTF.

As regards this clone: The same CDR3 also results from other DNA sequences found in this sample. The chain is built from TRBV29-1 and TRBJ2-5; D is perhaps TRBD1 (8 bases). This CDR3 comprises 13 residues. Per the germline V gene, CDR1 is SQVTM and CDR2 is ANQGSEA. The V end was cut by 5 bases, the J end by 4 bases, with 14 bases between. CDR3: CSVTGGGRETQYF. The CDR3 bases are TGCAGCGTTACAGGGGGGGGTCGAGAGACCCAGTACTTC. The full variable domain, rest sourced from reference TRBV29-1 and TRBJ2-5, is SAVISQKPSRDICQRGTSLTIQCQVDSQVTMMFWYRQQPGQSLTLIATANQGSEATYESGFVIDKFPISRPNLTFSTLTVSNMSPEDSSIYLCSVTGGGRETQYFGPGTRLLVL.

Here the CDR3 reads CASSLYRGTGEQYF. Here the CDR3 DNA reads TGTGCCAGCAGTTTATACAGGGGAACGGGCGAGCAGTACTTC. V usage is TRBV27 and J usage is TRBJ2-7; TRBD1 matches 7 bases. Germline V CDR1 and CDR2: MNHEY, SMNVEV (reference sequence). Trimming removed 1 base from V and 6 bases from J; junction bases left unmatched: 6. The CDR3 spans 14 residues.

This chain links TRBV7-9 with TRBJ1-3; 7 bases align to TRBD1. The trim removed 5 bases at V and 3 bases at J, leaving 7 bases unmatched. The germline CDR1 and CDR2 sequences are SEHNR and FQNEAQ (reference sequence). The CDR3 consists of 15 residues. The CDR3 here is CASSRPTGFGNTIYF. CDR3 nucleotide sequence: TGTGCCAGCAGCCGGCCGACAGGGTTTGGAAACACCATATATTTT.

This chain joins TRBV5-1 and TRBJ2-2; TRBD2 matches at 9 bases. The CDR3 has 16 residues. Germline lookup yields CDR1 SGHRS and CDR2 YFSETQ. V was pared by 4 bases and J by 4 bases, with 8 bases of the junction left unmatched. The CDR3, as DNA: TGCGCCAGCAGCGCGGGGCCACTAGCGGGCACCGGGGAGCTGTTTTTT. Protein product: CASSAGPLAGTGELFF.

The chain couples TRBV3-1 (or the pseudogene TRBV3-2) to TRBJ2-3; 11 bases are shared with TRBD2. The V segment lost 3 bases and the J segment 2 bases; nucleotides outside the gene matches: 7. CDR3 size: 17 residues. CDR1 and CDR2 from the germline V gene are LGHDT and YNNKEL (reference sequence). The CDR3 DNA reads TGTGCCAGCAGCCACGAATCGACTAGCGGGGCCACAGATACGCAGTATTTT. Translating it yields CASSHESTSGATDTQYF.

The chain employs TRBV6-5 and TRBJ1-1; D is undetermined. The germline V and J ends were trimmed by 8 bases and 5 bases, with 18 bases remaining between them. The V gene's germline CDR1 is MNHEY and CDR2 SVGAGI. This CDR3 is built from 14 residues. The CDR3 spells CASAGWQIDTEAFF. The DNA of the CDR3 is TGTGCCAGCGCCGGGTGGCAGATCGATACTGAAGCTTTCTTT.

V is TRBV9 and J is TRBJ2-6; 7 nucleotides agree with TRBD1. J gave up 5 bases and V 3 bases, and 11 bases lay outside the gene matches. Per germline, CDR1 SGDLS and CDR2 YYNGEE. This CDR3 region has 17 residues. For the CDR3, the DNA is TGTGCCAGCAGCGCGCCAAAACAGGGGTATAGGGCCAACGTCCTGACTTTC. It translates to CASSAPKQGYRANVLTF.

V is TRBV6-8 and J is TRBJ2-2; 13 bases match TRBD2. CDR1 is MNHGY, CDR2 SAAAGT, per germline. V dropped 2 bases and J dropped 5; count of bases not matched to a gene: 11. This CDR3 contains 19 residues. The CDR3 DNA reads as TGTGCCAGCAGTTACAGACTAGCGGGAGGCCCCTTTGAGACCGGGGAGCTGTTTTTT. Translation gives CASSYRLAGGPFETGELFF.

The chain couples TRBV19 to TRBJ1-2; 7 bases are shared with TRBD1. The CDR3 sequence is 15 residues long. Trimming removed 4 bases from V and 2 bases from J; junction bases left unmatched: 7. CDR1 and CDR2 from the germline V gene are LNHDA and SQIVND (reference sequence). The CDR3 bases are TGTGCCAGTAGTACTGGGGACAGCGTCAACTATGGCTACACCTTC. It specifies CASSTGDSVNYGYTF. Full variable domain (outside the CDR3, taken from reference TRBV19 and TRBJ1-2): DGGITQSPKYLFRKEGQNVTLSCEQNLNHDAMYWYRQDPGQGLRLIYYSQIVNDFQKGDIAEGYSVSREKKESFPLTVTSAQKNPTAFYLCASSTGDSVNYGYTFGSGTRLTVV.

This chain joins TRBV10-3 and TRBJ1-1; D is uncertain. This CDR3 comprises 14 residues. CDR1 is ENHRY, CDR2 SYGVKD, per germline. Trimming removed 6 bases from V and 6 bases from J, with 17 bases in between. In nucleotides, the CDR3 is TGTGCCATCAGACCGGGTAAAGAGGGTGCTGAAGCTTTCTTT. Protein product: CAIRPGKEGAEAFF.

This clone came up a few times. The chain links TRBV10-3 to TRBJ1-1; 7 bases are shared with TRBD1. Germline V lookup: CDR1 ENHRY, CDR2 SYGVKD. The CDR3 covers 13 residues. Losses at the gene ends were 6 bases for V and 4 bases for J; bases not matched to a gene: 5. This CDR3 is CAISRGVGTEAFF. In DNA form, the CDR3 reads TGTGCCATCAGCAGGGGGGTGGGCACTGAAGCTTTCTTT.

This rearrangement joins TRBV7-9 to TRBJ2-3, with TRBD1 matching 8 bases. V lost 6 bases to trimming and J lost 1 base; unmatched junction nucleotides: 3. The CDR3 covers 14 residues. The germline V gene encodes CDR1 SEHNR and CDR2 FQNEAQ (reference sequence). The CDR3 is CASRTGAGTDTQYF. The DNA of the CDR3 is TGTGCCAGCAGGACAGGGGCCGGCACAGATACGCAGTATTTT.

The gene calls are TRBV6-1 and TRBJ1-2, with unresolved D. Trimming removed 3 bases at V and 8 bases at J, with 19 bases between. The CDR3 is 15 residues long. Germline V gene data show CDR1 as MNHNS and CDR2 as SASEGT. CDR3 DNA: TGTGCCAGCAGTGATGAGGTGACTGACGAAAACGGCTACACCTTC. Amino acids: CASSDEVTDENGYTF.

The chain has TRBV7-2 and TRBJ2-2; 10 bases agree with TRBD2. V dropped 6 bases and J dropped 7; count of bases not matched to a gene: 8. The CDR3 spans 15 residues. CDR1 is SGHTA, CDR2 FQGNSA, per germline. The CDR3 loop reads CASRGAGGRSGELFF. The CDR3 nucleotides read TGTGCCAGCAGGGGAGCGGGGGGGCGAAGCGGGGAGCTGTTTTTT.

This sequence joins TRBV6-5 and TRBJ1-1; 8 nucleotides agree with TRBD1. CDR1 MNHEY and CDR2 SVGAGI come from the germline V gene. This CDR3 has 15 amino acids. Trimming cost V 4 bases and J 0 bases; bases outside gene matches: 4. The CDR3 loop is CASSLGTGLNTEAFF. The CDR3 DNA reads TGTGCCAGCAGTTTGGGGACAGGTCTGAACACTGAAGCTTTCTTT.